The 29 T cell receptor beta chains below come from one sample, sequenced in a study of T-cell memory formation after mild COVID-19 (dated by TCRdb to the early 2020s). Library generation was performed with 5' RACE. The sample was run on an Illumina NovaSeq 6000. In-frame beta chains were kept once TCRdb had trimmed the public reads at Q25 with fastp and called clones with MiXCR. Identical CDR3 proteins give one entry, which carries the most common genes and DNA. Across this sample there are approximately 480,000 distinct CDR3 sequences, with over 15% seen only once. The ten largest clones add up to roughly 12% of the sample. Sequencing used PBMCs or a T cell subset sorted from them (not recorded which). The source is an adult woman who had mild COVID-19 (a few samples of this study predate the infection). The sample titles of this study are shuffled in the database, so cell type and time point are left out; the donor was told from shared clones.

The CDR3 reads CASSEGLAGGPDTQYF. The CDR3 region has the DNA TGTGCCAGCAGTGAAGGACTAGCGGGGGGGCCAGATACGCAGTATTTT. This chain links TRBV6-1 with TRBJ2-3; TRBD2 agrees at 14 bases. This CDR3 is 16 amino acids long. Germline V gene lookup returns CDR1 MNHNS and CDR2 SASEGT. V lost 1 base and J lost 4; bases outside the gene matches: 1.

This clonotype showed up many times. V is TRBV5-1 and J is TRBJ2-7, with 9 bases fitting TRBD2. Germline V gene lookup returns CDR1 SGHRS and CDR2 YFSETQ. Trimming at V came to 3 bases and at J to 0 bases, leaving 4 bases not matched to a gene. The CDR3 covers 15 residues. The CDR3 DNA is TGCGCCAGCAGCTCCCGACTAGCGGCCTCCTACGAGCAGTACTTC. This sequence encodes CASSSRLAASYEQYF.

In this sample, this clonotype turned up a few times. J is TRBJ2-3 and V is TRBV11-3; D might be TRBD1 or TRBD2, each matching 7 bases. The CDR3 is made up of 17 amino acids. Germline loops: CDR1 SGHNT, CDR2 YENEEA. V gave up 5 bases and J gave up 5 bases, with 23 bases separating them. CDR3 residues: CASSGGRQGGVEDTQYF. Here the CDR3 DNA reads TGTGCCAGCAGCGGGGGGCGACAGGGAGGGGTTGAAGATACGCAGTATTTT.

The chain combines TRBV7-6 with TRBJ2-3, with 9 bases lining up with TRBD2. CDR1 SGHVS and CDR2 FNYEAQ come from the germline V gene. Trimming cost V 4 bases and J 6 bases; bases outside gene matches: 5. There are 14 residues in the CDR3. The CDR3, as DNA: TGTGCCAGCAGCTATAGCGGGGGTCGGGATACGCAGTATTTT. This codes for CASSYSGGRDTQYF.

The table lists this clonotype with a few counts. V and J are TRBV4-2 and TRBJ1-6, with no clear D. The CDR3 extends over 15 amino acids. V dropped 0 bases and J dropped 9 bases, with 12 bases sitting between them. CDR1 and CDR2 (germline): LGHNA, YNFKEQ. The CDR3 coding sequence is TGTGCCAGCAGCCAAGATGCCGGGATCGGTTCACCCCTCCACTTT. This gives the protein CASSQDAGIGSPLHF.

This chain links TRBV9 with TRBJ1-5, with a weak D call TRBD1 (6 bases). The CDR3 totals 15 residues. Per germline, CDR1 SGDLS and CDR2 YYNGEE. Trimming shortened V by 0 bases and J by 3 bases, and 10 bases separated the two germline ends. In DNA form, the CDR3 reads TGTGCCAGCAGCGTAGGAGGGGGGATCAATCAGCCCCAGCATTTT. It translates to CASSVGGGINQPQHF.

A few counts support this clonotype. The J gene is TRBJ2-7, the V gene TRBV20-1; perhaps TRBD1 as D (6 bases). V was shortened by 0 bases and J by 0 bases, with 12 bases between the two germline ends. The length of the CDR3 is 15 residues. Germline V gene data show CDR1 as DFQATT and CDR2 as SNEGSKA (reference sequence). The CDR3 DNA sequence: TGCAGTGCTAGAGACGCGACAGGCTTCTCCTACGAGCAGTACTTC. It translates to CSARDATGFSYEQYF.

The CDR3 nucleotides read TGTGCCAGCAGCCCAGGGGGCCAGAACAATGAGCAGTTCTTC. This translates into CASSPGGQNNEQFF. The gene calls are TRBV7-3 and TRBJ2-1; 8 bases fit TRBD1. Germline lookup yields CDR1 SGHTA and CDR2 FQGTGA. The CDR3 is 14 residues long. Losses at the gene ends were 5 bases for V and 5 bases for J; bases not matched to a gene: 5.

This clonotype has only a few counts. V is TRBV18 and J is TRBJ2-1; 9 nucleotides line up with TRBD2. This CDR3 is built from 17 residues. Germline CDR1 KGHSH, CDR2 LQKENI. Germline trimming cut 3 bases from V and 6 bases from J; bases unmatched to any gene: 12. CDR3 DNA: TGTGCCAGCTCACCGTTAGAAGCGGGAGGACTTCCCAATGAGCAGTTCTTC. Its protein is CASSPLEAGGLPNEQFF.

This clonotype was detected many times. The chain employs TRBV7-8 and TRBJ2-1; D is undetermined. Trimming removed 0 bases from V and 4 bases from J, with 4 bases in between. CDR1 and CDR2 from the germline V gene are SGHVS and FQNEAQ. The length of the CDR3 is 13 residues. The CDR3 reads CASSLALYNEQFF. The CDR3 nucleotides read TGTGCCAGCAGCTTAGCTCTGTACAATGAGCAGTTCTTC.

There are a few counts of this clonotype. This chain joins TRBV12-3 or TRBV12-4 and TRBJ2-1; TRBD1 matches 10 bases. Unmatched junction bases numbered 2, after V lost 5 bases and J lost 7 bases. The CDR3 sequence is 13 residues long. The CDR3 region is CASSGTGENEQFF. The DNA of the CDR3 is TGTGCCAGCAGTGGGACAGGGGAGAATGAGCAGTTCTTC.

The chain links TRBV5-1 to TRBJ2-7, with 14 positions matching TRBD2. CDR1 and CDR2 from the germline V gene are SGHRS and YFSETQ. The CDR3 covers 16 residues. V dropped 4 bases and J dropped 4; count of bases not matched to a gene: 7. The CDR3 spells CASSKGTSGSWYEQYF. The CDR3 region has the DNA TGCGCCAGCAGCAAGGGGACTAGCGGGAGTTGGTACGAGCAGTACTTC.

This clonotype turned up a few times. V and J are TRBV11-2 and TRBJ2-5; TRBD2 aligns across 10 bases. The CDR3 runs 16 residues. In germline, CDR1 is SGHAT, CDR2 FQNNGV. V lost 4 bases to trimming and J lost 7 bases; unmatched junction nucleotides: 12. CDR3 coding DNA: TGTGCCAGCAGCTCCCCCAGAAGCGGGGGGGCCGGGACCCAGTACTTC. This translates into CASSSPRSGGAGTQYF.

The rearrangement uses TRBV7-2 and TRBJ1-3; tentatively, D is TRBD1 (5 bases). The V and J ends lost 4 bases and 7 bases respectively, with 14 bases between them. The CDR3 extends over 14 amino acids. Germline values: CDR1 SGHTA, CDR2 FQGNSA. CDR3 loop: CASSSLGDLNTIYF. DNA of the CDR3: TGTGCCAGCAGCTCCCTCGGGGACTTGAACACCATATATTTT.

The chain links TRBV24-1 to TRBJ1-4; D uncertain. The CDR3 is 13 amino acids. Germline CDR1 is KGHDR and CDR2 is SFDVKD. V was cut by 7 bases and J by 3 bases, with 8 bases left in between. CDR3 coding DNA: TGTGCCACCAGCGGAGAGGCTAATGAAAAACTGTTTTTT. Translation gives CATSGEANEKLFF.

This rearrangement joins TRBV12-3 or TRBV12-4 to TRBJ2-1; 12 nucleotides align to TRBD1. CDR3 length: 20 amino acids. J was trimmed by 4 bases and V by 5 bases; bases with no gene match: 18. The CDR3 reads CASSPGQGAAGIGIYNEQFF. The CDR3, as DNA: TGTGCCAGCAGTCCGGGACAGGGGGCGGCGGGTATCGGGATTTACAATGAGCAGTTCTTC.

This clonotype was counted at least ten times. The CDR3 region has the DNA TGTGCCACCAGTGAATCTGGGACAGAGAACACTGAAGCTTTCTTT. Protein product: CATSESGTENTEAFF. The chain recombines TRBV24-1 with TRBJ1-1, with 7 bases lining up with TRBD1. CDR3 length: 15 amino acids. Trimming at V came to 4 bases and at J to 1 base, leaving 5 bases not matched to a gene. Germline V lookup: CDR1 KGHDR, CDR2 SFDVKD.

This chain uses TRBV12-3 or TRBV12-4 with TRBJ1-2; the match to TRBD1 covers 9 bases. Losses at the gene ends were 4 bases for V and 2 bases for J; bases not matched to a gene: 11. The CDR3 is 17 residues long. The chain's CDR3 is CASSSPPQGAKNYGYTF. For the CDR3, the DNA is TGTGCCAGCAGTTCCCCCCCACAGGGGGCGAAGAACTATGGCTACACCTTC.

This clonotype turned up a few times. The chain joins TRBV12-5 to TRBJ1-1; 7 nucleotides agree with TRBD1. CDR1 and CDR2 (germline): LGHNT, FRNRAP. CDR3 size: 13 residues. After removal of 9 bases from V and 5 bases from J, the junction contained 9 bases not matched to a gene. The CDR3, as DNA: TGTGCTAGCCGGACAGGCCCGGGAACTGAAGCTTTCTTT. This sequence encodes CASRTGPGTEAFF. The whole variable domain, filled in from reference TRBV12-5 and TRBJ1-1, reads DARVTQTPRHKVTEMGQEVTMRCQPILGHNTVFWYRQTMMQGLELLAYFRNRAPLDDSGMPKDRFSAEMPDATLATLKIQPSEPRDSAVYFCASRTGPGTEAFFGQGTRLTVV.

The rearrangement joins TRBV12-3 or TRBV12-4 to TRBJ2-1, with D perhaps matching TRBD1 or TRBD2 (6 bases each). The V end lost 5 bases, the J end lost 3 bases, and 8 bases lay between the germline ends. The length of the CDR3 is 13 residues. The CDR3 region has the DNA TGTGCCAGCAGTGCGGGACACTACAATGAGCAGTTCTTC. Amino acids: CASSAGHYNEQFF.

This clonotype was seen a handful of times. The rearrangement joins TRBV6-5 to TRBJ2-2, with D perhaps TRBD1 or TRBD2 (5 bases each). Germline CDR1 reads MNHEY; CDR2 reads SVGAGI. The CDR3 length is 12 residues. With 8 bases removed from V and 4 bases from J, the gap between germline ends came to 8 bases. CDR3 sequence: CASFGGTGELFF. CDR3 DNA sequence: TGTGCCAGCTTTGGGGGCACCGGGGAGCTGTTTTTT.

This clonotype appeared a few times. This chain uses TRBV20-1 with TRBJ1-2; 7 bases line up with TRBD1. V trimming: 6 bases; J trimming: 0 bases; junction bases outside the gene matches: 13. The CDR3 is 16 residues long. Germline V lookup: CDR1 DFQATT, CDR2 SNEGSKA (reference sequence). CDR3 DNA sequence: TGCAGTGCCCCTGCAGGGGGGGGGAAAGCTAACTATGGCTACACCTTC. This sequence encodes CSAPAGGGKANYGYTF.

This clonotype was seen more than once but under ten times. The rearrangement uses TRBV4-3 and TRBJ2-7; D might be TRBD1 or TRBD2, each matching 5 bases. V lost 2 bases and J lost 2, with 13 bases in between. Germline assignment: CDR1 LGHNA and CDR2 YSLEER. The CDR3 has 15 residues. The CDR3 loop is CASSQHPGTAYEQYF. CDR3 nucleotide sequence: TGCGCCAGCAGCCAACATCCAGGGACGGCCTACGAGCAGTACTTC.

This clonotype has just a few counts. This chain joins TRBV3-1 and TRBJ2-7; weak D call: TRBD1 (6 bases). Trimming took 0 bases from V and 1 from J, leaving 16 bases between them. CDR1 LGHDT and CDR2 YNNKEL come from the germline V gene (reference sequence). CDR3 length equals 17 residues. CDR3 DNA: TGTGCCAGCAGCCAAGATGTTACAGGGCGGGTGTCCTACGAGCAGTACTTC. It specifies CASSQDVTGRVSYEQYF.

The chain recombines TRBV5-6 with TRBJ2-7, with 14 bases aligning to TRBD2. Germline V gene data show CDR1 as SGHDT and CDR2 as YYEEEE. This CDR3 region has 15 residues. V dropped 4 bases and J dropped 2; count of bases not matched to a gene: 2. The CDR3 spells CASSQGLAGAYEQYF. CDR3 nucleotide sequence: TGTGCCAGCAGCCAGGGACTAGCGGGAGCCTACGAGCAGTACTTC.

This clonotype was counted many times. The chain has TRBV12-3 or TRBV12-4 and TRBJ2-3; 10 bases are shared with TRBD2. The CDR3 is 15 amino acids. The junction had 12 bases not matched to a gene; V was cut back by 7 bases and J by 8 bases. The CDR3 is CASTSGGALLATQYF. The CDR3, as DNA: TGTGCCAGCACAAGCGGGGGGGCCCTATTGGCTACGCAGTATTTT.

The CDR3: CASSLEGNNEQFF. The CDR3 DNA reads as TGTGCCAGCAGCTTAGAGGGCAACAATGAGCAGTTCTTC. This chain links TRBV7-9 with TRBJ2-1, with no clear D. Germline CDR1 reads SEHNR; CDR2 reads FQNEAQ (reference sequence). The CDR3 spans 13 residues. V lost 1 base and J 5 bases, leaving 6 bases between the germline ends.

The chain combines TRBV9 with TRBJ1-1; 7 bases fit TRBD1. Germline CDR1 is SGDLS and CDR2 is YYNGEE. With 0 bases clipped from V and 9 bases from J, the junction kept 5 bases outside the gene matches. The CDR3 runs to 13 residues. The CDR3 reads CASSVDPGGKAFF. The CDR3 nucleotides read TGTGCCAGCAGCGTAGATCCAGGGGGTAAAGCTTTCTTT.

This clonotype was counted between two and nine times. The chain couples TRBV7-2 to TRBJ2-2; either TRBD1 or TRBD2 may supply D (5 bases each). CDR1 and CDR2 from the germline V gene are SGHTA and FQGNSA. The CDR3 is made up of 14 amino acids. Trimming shortened V by 5 bases and J by 4 bases, and 11 bases separated the two germline ends. The CDR3 DNA reads as TGTGCCAGCAGCCCCGCTGGGGGCACCGGGGAGCTGTTTTTT. It is translated as CASSPAGGTGELFF.